This T cell receptor beta chain was identified during a study of Tregs in tolerant kidney transplant recipients. This CDR3 has 14 amino acids. Losses at the gene ends were 0 bases for V and 11 bases for J; bases not matched to a gene: 7. Germline loops: CDR1 SGDLS, CDR2 YYNGEE. Libraries were prepared by immunoSEQ multiplex PCR; TCRdb keeps only in-frame clonotypes and omits some of them. This table has about 50,000 clones, roughly 90% appearing once. The nonmyeloablative bone marrow transplants came from related graft donors, with transient mixed chimerism. The source is a human patient who received a combined kidney and bone marrow transplant. Certain T cells may be donor cells from the graft. V and J are TRBV9 and TRBJ1-4; TRBD1 aligns across 7 bases. This sample comprised CD8+ T cells from blood (PBMCs), obtained 12 months after the transplant. The CDR3 DNA is TGTGCCAGCAGCGTAGAGGGGGCGAGTTTGAAACTGTTTTTT. Encoded protein: CASSVEGASLKLFF.